This TCR beta chain was profiled in a study of Ad26.COV2.S vaccination and SARS-CoV-2 variants (dated by TCRdb to about 2021). Regarding the study in general: Donors in the vaccine arm were drawn from COV1001, a phase I-IIa trial of Ad26.COV2.S in healthy adults that was multicentre, randomized, double-blind and placebo-controlled. Ad26.COV2.S was given intramuscularly at 5x10^10 or 1x10^11 viral particles, as a single shot or as two shots 56 days apart. Sequencing of the TCRbeta repertoire served to evaluate the specificity and breadth of SARS-CoV-2-reactive T cell receptors following Ad26.COV2.S vaccination. The TCR-sequenced set comprised around 30 samples: roughly 19 Ad26.COV2.S vaccine recipients, 5 placebo recipients and 8 SARS-CoV-2 convalescent individuals. Participants in the trial were split at random into five groups of five each, receiving low-dose or high-dose Ad26.COV2.S once or twice, or else placebo on both occasions. Blinding of investigators to trial group allocation was maintained during experiments and outcome assessment.

The treatment or condition tag for this specimen amounts to: about 20 received Ad26.COV2.S at low or high dose, single or two shots; 5 received placebo; per-sample allocation not given. Repertoires of vaccine and placebo recipients were sequenced from samples taken on day 63 after the first injection. In Cohort 1b, about 25 adults aged 18-55 years were enrolled at a single site in Boston, USA, between 29 July and 7 August 2020. Ad26.COV2.S consisted of a replication-incompetent adenovirus type 26 vector by which a prefusion-stabilized SARS-CoV-2 spike protein from the original Wuhan strain was expressed. Notes on this clone: Its antigen remains undetermined. No much larger clonotype is one base removed from it; base qualities were not supplied.

The immunoSEQ Assay was the method used to sequence TCRbeta CDR3 regions. After extraction, genomic DNA underwent amplification by bias-controlled multiplex PCR, followed by high-throughput sequencing. On the study's bioinformatics: To quantify the absolute abundance of each unique TCRbeta CDR3 region, sequences were collapsed and filtered. T cell fraction was estimated by normalizing TCRbeta template counts to usable DNA, with usable DNA measured through amplification of reference genes found in all nucleated cells. Repertoire TCRs were annotated as SARS-CoV-2-specific by exact matching of V gene, CDR3 amino acid sequence and J gene to a known reactive TCR set. The reference SARS-CoV-2 TCR set came from MIRA and was filtered for enrichment in COVID-19-positive ImmuneCODE repertoires, removing public or cross-reactive TCRs. Based on the MIRA antigens, annotated TCRs were further analysed at the level of specific ORF or position within ORF. Depth was the summed frequency of annotated unique rearrangements, while breadth was defined as annotated unique rearrangements over total unique productive rearrangements. Group comparisons of TCR breadth used two-sided Wilcoxon rank-sum tests. The clones in this table, taken by TCRdb from immuneACCESS, are in-frame only. Not every clone is retained; where verified, under half of the shortfall comes from an unresolved V gene, and the cause of the rest is unknown. Clone size and V and J calls were adopted from that table, with D and trimming inferred from the DNA. This sample gives approximately 420,000 clones in total; more than 75% of them show up just once. In total, the top ten clones hold roughly 4% of the sample.

Study-level results and caveats: The authors noted that total T cell responses may have been underestimated by the TCR breadth and depth analyses. Higher spike-specific TCR breadth was observed in Ad26.COV2.S recipients than in placebo recipients (P = 0.0014). The study lacked the statistical power to compare responses across vaccine doses or regimens. Vaccine and placebo recipients had similar non-spike TCR breadth, a finding consistent with the vaccine containing only spike. After vaccination, spike-specific CD8+ and CD4+ T cell responses were reported to show substantial breadth.

For CDR1 and CDR2, the germline V gene lists SGHTA and FQGNSA. The CDR3, cysteine through phenylalanine, is 15 amino acids long. Only the CDR3 DNA stays, 45 bases, in frame from base 1. V is cut back by 2 bases and J by 4 bases, with 3 bases in the junction unmatched. The chain couples TRBV7-2 to TRBJ2-3; 10 bases in the junction line up with TRBD2. Sequencing used peripheral blood, obtained in a trial of Ad26.COV2.S vaccine versus placebo. This sequence was found in a person aged 18 to 59 who received the Ad26.COV2.S COVID-19 vaccine or a placebo. The CDR3 loop reads CASSLSSGGADTQYF. The nucleotide sequence is given as TGTGCCAGCAGCTTATCCAGCGGGGGGGCAGATACGCAGTATTTT.